The 12 T cell receptor beta chains below were found in one sample sequenced in a study of graft-versus-host responses after intestinal transplantation (dated by TCRdb to about 2021). Explained via the paper, the time point label denotes: cells obtained before transplantation from donor or recipient. Their antigens remain unidentified. The library relied on the immunoSEQ multiplex PCR assay. The table was pulled from immuneACCESS by TCRdb, which kept in-frame rearrangements only. Such tables lose some clones; where checked, under half of the loss comes from unresolved V genes, and the rest has no known cause. Recorded for this sample are about 100,000 clones; roughly 87% of them occurred a single time. The top ten constitute about 0.95% of the sample. Source: unstimulated CD4+ T cells sorted from spleen or lymph node cells, taken before transplant. The receptors were gathered from a human donor who was the organ donor for an intestinal transplant.

In this sample, this clone turned up a few times. CDR3 nucleotides: TGTGCCAGCAGCGTAGATAATAGTGGCTCGTCCTATGGCTACACCTTC. Encoded protein: CASSVDNSGSSYGYTF. The chain links TRBV9 to TRBJ1-2; D gene ambiguous. Germline-derived CDR1 and CDR2 are SGDLS and YYNGEE. CDR3 length: 16 residues. V was pared by 0 bases and J by 4 bases, with 16 bases between.

The genes are TRBV28 and TRBJ1-6; no firm D call. V dropped 4 bases and J dropped 10 bases, with 11 bases sitting between them. Germline V gene data show CDR1 as MDHEN and CDR2 as SYDVKM. CDR3 size: 13 residues. The CDR3 spells CASSWNQDSPLHF. The CDR3 coding sequence is TGTGCCAGCAGTTGGAACCAGGACTCACCCCTCCACTTT. The whole variable domain, remainder taken from reference TRBV28 and TRBJ1-6, is DVKVTQSSRYLVKRTGEKVFLECVQDMDHENMFWYRQDPGLGLRLIYFSYDVKMKEKGDIPEGYSVSREKKERFSLILESASTNQTSMYLCASSWNQDSPLHFGNGTRLTVT.

The chain uses TRBV5-4 and TRBJ1-1, with a weak D call TRBD1 (5 bases). Trimming took 6 bases from V and 6 from J, leaving 21 bases between them. Per germline, CDR1 SGHNT and CDR2 YYREEE (reference sequence). The CDR3 length is 15 residues. CDR3 bases: TGTGCCAGCACCCGAAGAGGGGTCCTTTACCCTGAAGCTTTCTTT. It encodes CASTRRGVLYPEAFF.

This chain joins TRBV28 and TRBJ2-5; a weak D match, TRBD2 (6 bases). Deletions cut 4 bases from V and 5 bases from J, with 11 bases between. The germline gives CDR1 MDHEN, CDR2 SYDVKM. The CDR3 sequence is 13 residues long. The CDR3 loop is CASSWGVWETQYF. Here the CDR3 DNA reads TGTGCCAGCAGTTGGGGGGTATGGGAGACCCAGTACTTC. Full variable domain (rest looked up from reference TRBV28 and TRBJ2-5): DVKVTQSSRYLVKRTGEKVFLECVQDMDHENMFWYRQDPGLGLRLIYFSYDVKMKEKGDIPEGYSVSREKKERFSLILESASTNQTSMYLCASSWGVWETQYFGPGTRLLVL.

CDR3 in amino acids: CASSPQGLYEQYF. The DNA of the CDR3 is TGTGCCAGCAGCCCCCAGGGCCTTTACGAGCAGTACTTC. V and J are TRBV7-9 and TRBJ2-7, with D perhaps TRBD1 (5 bases). V lost 5 bases to trimming and J lost 4 bases, with 12 bases between them. CDR1 and CDR2 from the germline V gene are SEHNR and FQNEAQ (reference sequence). The CDR3 runs 13 residues.

The chain uses TRBV5-1 and TRBJ1-1; 9 nucleotides line up with TRBD1. CDR1 SGHRS and CDR2 YFSETQ come from the germline V gene. The CDR3 totals 17 residues. Trimming at V came to 1 base and at J to 6 bases, leaving 13 bases not matched to a gene. CDR3 region: CASSLIMGQGRRAEAFF. Written as DNA, the CDR3 is TGCGCCAGCAGCTTGATTATGGGACAGGGCCGGAGGGCTGAAGCTTTCTTT. The full variable domain, rest sourced from reference TRBV5-1 and TRBJ1-1, is KAGVTQTPRYLIKTRGQQVTLSCSPISGHRSVSWYQQTPGQGLQFLFEYFSETQRNKGNFPGRFSGRQFSNSRSEMNVSTLELGDSALYLCASSLIMGQGRRAEAFFGQGTRLTVV.

This chain links TRBV5-1 with TRBJ1-5; D call uncertain. This CDR3 is 17 amino acids long. CDR1 SGHRS and CDR2 YFSETQ come from the germline V gene. The V gene lost 4 bases and the J gene lost 0 bases, with 17 bases spanning the gap. Here the CDR3 reads CASSRYPGTNSNQPQHF. In nucleotides, the CDR3 is TGCGCCAGCAGCCGTTACCCCGGAACTAATAGCAATCAGCCCCAGCATTTT.

This chain uses TRBV10-3 with TRBJ1-6; 9 bases align to TRBD1. CDR1 and CDR2 from the germline V gene are ENHRY and SYGVKD. With V trimmed by 6 bases and J by 13 bases, 7 bases remained unmatched. There are 13 residues in the CDR3. CDR3 nucleotides: TGTGCCATCAGGCGGGACAGGGTCTCCCCCCTCCACTTT. This encodes CAIRRDRVSPLHF.

The J gene is TRBJ1-1, the V gene TRBV4-1; D may be TRBD1 (5 bases). With 1 base removed from V and 0 bases from J, the gap between germline ends came to 6 bases. This CDR3 has 14 residues. Per germline, CDR1 MGHRA and CDR2 YSYEKL. The CDR3 bases are TGCGCCAGCAGCCAAGGGGGCGTGAACACTGAAGCTTTCTTT. Translating gives CASSQGGVNTEAFF.

V gene TRBV7-3 combines with J gene TRBJ1-2; maybe TRBD1 (5 bases). Trimming left V 0 bases short and J 4 bases short, with 6 bases between. The CDR3 is 13 amino acids. The V gene's germline CDR1 is SGHTA and CDR2 FQGTGA. The CDR3 protein is CASSLTGGYGYTF. CDR3 nucleotides: TGTGCCAGCAGCTTAACGGGGGGCTATGGCTACACCTTC.

This clone has only a few counts. The chain recombines TRBV10-3 with TRBJ1-5; TRBD1 aligns across 7 bases. Germline lookup yields CDR1 ENHRY and CDR2 SYGVKD. V trimming: 6 bases; J trimming: 5 bases; junction bases outside the gene matches: 7. This CDR3 is 14 amino acids long. The CDR3 bases are TGTGCCATCAGCCTGGGACAGATCGATCAGCCCCAGCATTTT. Its translation: CAISLGQIDQPQHF.

The chain carries TRBV7-9 and TRBJ2-7, with 7 bases matching TRBD1. The CDR3 has 16 amino acids. CDR1 and CDR2 from the germline V gene are SEHNR and FQNEAQ (reference sequence). The V gene end was trimmed by 5 bases and the J gene end by 3 bases; junction bases not matched to a gene: 13. The CDR3 loop is CASSRGNGDRGYEQYF. Here the CDR3 DNA reads TGTGCCAGCAGCCGTGGGAACGGGGACAGAGGCTACGAGCAGTACTTC.